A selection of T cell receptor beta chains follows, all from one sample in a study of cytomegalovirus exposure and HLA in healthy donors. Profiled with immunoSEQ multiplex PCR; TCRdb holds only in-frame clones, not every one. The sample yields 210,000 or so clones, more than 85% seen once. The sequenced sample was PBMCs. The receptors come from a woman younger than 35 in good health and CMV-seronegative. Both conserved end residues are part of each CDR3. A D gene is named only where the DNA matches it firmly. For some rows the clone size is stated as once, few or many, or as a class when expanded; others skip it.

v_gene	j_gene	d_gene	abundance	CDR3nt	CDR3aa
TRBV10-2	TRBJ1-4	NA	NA	TGCGCCAGCAGCCGGAATGAAAAACTGTTTTTT	CASSRNEKLFF
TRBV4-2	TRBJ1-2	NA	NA	TGTGCCAGCAGCTTCTCCGGGGAGTTGGGTGGCTACACCTTC	CASSFSGELGGYTF
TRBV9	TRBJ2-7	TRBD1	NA	TGTGCCAGCAGCGTAGGGGACAGGGCCGAGCAGTACTTC	CASSVGDRAEQYF
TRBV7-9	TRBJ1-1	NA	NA	TGTGCCAGCAGCTTTGCGCGGAAGAACACTGAAGCTTTCTTT	CASSFARKNTEAFF
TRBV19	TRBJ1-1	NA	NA	TGTGCCAGTAGTACCCCGGGCGCCGAGAGAGGGGCTTTCTTT	CASSTPGAERGAFF
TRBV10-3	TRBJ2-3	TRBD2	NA	TGTGCCATCAGTGAGTCAGTAGCGGGAGGGCCTCAAGATACGCAGTATTTT	CAISESVAGGPQDTQYF
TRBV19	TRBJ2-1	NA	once	TGTGCCACCCAACGGGCGGGCTCCTACAATGAGCAGTTCTTC	CATQRAGSYNEQFF
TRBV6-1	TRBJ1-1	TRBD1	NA	TGTGCCAGCAGCCCAGGACAGGGGTACACTGAAGCTTTCTTT	CASSPGQGYTEAFF
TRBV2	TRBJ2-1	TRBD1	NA	TGTGCCAGCATGACAGGGGGCAATGAGCAGTTCTTC	CASMTGGNEQFF
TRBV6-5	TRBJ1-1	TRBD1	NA	TGTGCCAGCAGGTGGACAGGGATGTTAACTGAAGCTTTCTTT	CASRWTGMLTEAFF